The rows below give T cell receptor beta chains drawn from one sample of a study of spatial heterogeneity in lung cancer. Each CDR3 protein gets one entry after TCRdb re-called the 5' RACE reads with MiXCR. The data contain 1,600 or so distinct CDR3 sequences, 9.5% to 15% of them singletons. The source was lung tumor tissue, collected at surgery. These receptors all come from a male donor with early-stage non-small cell lung cancer. Each CDR3 is given without its conserved first and last residue. The order of the fields is V gene, CDR3 length, J gene, CDR3 protein.

V: TRBV5-6; length: 13; J: TRBJ1-5; CDR3: ASSLGGRGGQPQH
V: TRBV27; length: 13; J: TRBJ2-1; CDR3: ASSLSGSSYNEQF
V: TRBV5-1; length: 13; J: TRBJ1-3; CDR3: ASSGDRGPGNTIY
V: TRBV6-5; length: 13; J: TRBJ2-5; CDR3: ASSETSGSGETQY
V: TRBV7-6; length: 14; J: TRBJ1-3; CDR3: ASSLHEEPPGNTIY
V: TRBV27; length: 15; J: TRBJ2-2; CDR3: ASSLDRSSLNTGELF
V: TRBV28; length: 14; J: TRBJ2-7; CDR3: ASYYERGGPSCEQY
V: TRBV6-2/TRBV6-3; length: 11; J: TRBJ2-3; CDR3: ASSLLPGNTQY
V: TRBV20-1; length: 12; J: TRBJ2-5; CDR3: SARNDRGVETQY
V: TRBV28; length: 13; J: TRBJ2-1; CDR3: ASSYVGLAGNEQF
V: TRBV7-8; length: 11; J: TRBJ1-1; CDR3: ASSLQGNTEAF
V: TRBV7-6; length: 13; J: TRBJ1-5; CDR3: ASSPRTGGGQPQH
V: TRBV11-2; length: 14; J: TRBJ2-7; CDR3: ASSLDFGTAPREQY
V: TRBV5-1; length: 13; J: TRBJ2-2; CDR3: ASSLAGANTGELF
V: TRBV3-1; length: 14; J: TRBJ2-1; CDR3: ASSQDSGGSYNEQF
V: TRBV28; length: 13; J: TRBJ1-6; CDR3: ASTLFSLINSPLH
V: TRBV6-1; length: 13; J: TRBJ1-2; CDR3: ASRITTGENYGYT
V: TRBV9; length: 10; J: TRBJ2-7; CDR3: ASSPGEGEQY
V: TRBV4-3; length: 14; J: TRBJ2-1; CDR3: ASSQDSQGGYNEQF
V: TRBV6-6; length: 9; J: TRBJ1-1; CDR3: ASSYSGEAF
V: TRBV7-2; length: 14; J: TRBJ2-1; CDR3: ASSPGEAGGWNEQF
V: TRBV6-4; length: 14; J: TRBJ1-1; CDR3: ASSEELGLGNTEAF
V: TRBV7-6; length: 13; J: TRBJ1-4; CDR3: ASSAGGLANEKLF
V: TRBV19; length: 13; J: TRBJ2-5; CDR3: ASSGATGAQETQY
V: TRBV6-6; length: 13; J: TRBJ2-1; CDR3: ASSVGGAGYNEQF
V: TRBV7-9; length: 14; J: TRBJ2-2; CDR3: ASSLFGQGQAGELF
V: TRBV28; length: 12; J: TRBJ1-2; CDR3: ASRLLPRREGYT
V: TRBV28; length: 13; J: TRBJ2-7; CDR3: ASSRDGGDSYEQY
V: TRBV27; length: 11; J: TRBJ2-3; CDR3: ASSLVGTDTQY
V: TRBV24-1; length: 12; J: TRBJ1-2; CDR3: ATSAGGLLYGYT
V: TRBV5-1; length: 13; J: TRBJ1-5; CDR3: ASSLSTGSNQPQH
V: TRBV10-2; length: 12; J: TRBJ2-7; CDR3: ASGGGDRFGKQY
V: TRBV20-1; length: 8; J: TRBJ2-5; CDR3: SADGETQY
V: TRBV12-3/TRBV12-4; length: 12; J: TRBJ2-5; CDR3: ASSPGTVEETQY
V: TRBV10-3; length: 13; J: TRBJ2-1; CDR3: AIRAAGGPGNEQF
V: TRBV20-1; length: 10; J: TRBJ2-1; CDR3: SVLAGVDEQF
V: TRBV30; length: 14; J: TRBJ2-1; CDR3: AWSSPGLAAHNEQF
V: TRBV28; length: 15; J: TRBJ2-5; CDR3: ASSHNSAGPLGETQY
V: TRBV7-9; length: 12; J: TRBJ2-5; CDR3: ASSWRGDLETQY
V: TRBV28; length: 13; J: TRBJ1-1; CDR3: ASSLGTGSSPEAF
V: TRBV14; length: 11; J: TRBJ2-7; CDR3: ASSQNRDYEQY
V: TRBV12-3/TRBV12-4; length: 10; J: TRBJ2-1; CDR3: ASSRPQNEQF
V: TRBV6-4; length: 15; J: TRBJ2-7; CDR3: ASSHPGLAGISYEQY
V: TRBV7-2; length: 10; J: TRBJ2-5; CDR3: ASSLAGETQY
V: TRBV6-5; length: 12; J: TRBJ2-7; CDR3: ASRTPTGWNEQY
V: TRBV28; length: 17; J: TRBJ2-7; CDR3: ASRGRQGASGSRAYEQY
V: TRBV6-1; length: 13; J: TRBJ1-2; CDR3: ASSEAPSNTYGYT
V: TRBV11-2; length: 14; J: TRBJ2-3; CDR3: ASSFRVAGSTDTQY
V: TRBV7-6; length: 17; J: TRBJ2-2; CDR3: ASSLAPASGRARAGELF
V: TRBV6-2/TRBV6-3; length: 15; J: TRBJ2-3; CDR3: ASSPIYRGPSTDTQY
V: TRBV20-1; length: 13; J: TRBJ1-1; CDR3: SATVFGGEDTEAF
V: TRBV6-2/TRBV6-3; length: 12; J: TRBJ1-5; CDR3: ASTTGNSNQPQH
V: TRBV29-1; length: 15; J: TRBJ2-3; CDR3: SVGTSLRVSIADTQY
V: TRBV6-5; length: 15; J: TRBJ2-3; CDR3: ASSYGGGGGAPDTQY
V: TRBV12-3/TRBV12-4; length: 13; J: TRBJ2-2; CDR3: ASSYLGGGTGELF
V: TRBV20-1; length: 11; J: TRBJ2-2; CDR3: SASGEHTGELF